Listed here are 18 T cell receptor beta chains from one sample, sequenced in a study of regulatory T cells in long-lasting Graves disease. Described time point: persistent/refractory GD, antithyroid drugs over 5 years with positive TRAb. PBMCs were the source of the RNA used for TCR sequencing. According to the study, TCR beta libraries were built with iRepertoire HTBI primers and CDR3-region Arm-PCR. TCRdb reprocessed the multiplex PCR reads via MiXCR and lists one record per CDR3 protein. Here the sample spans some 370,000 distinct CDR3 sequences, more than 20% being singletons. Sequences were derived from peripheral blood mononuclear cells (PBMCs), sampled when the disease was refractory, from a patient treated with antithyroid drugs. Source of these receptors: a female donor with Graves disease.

The CDR3 here is CASSSGDYPTGELFF. DNA for the CDR3: TGTGCCAGCAGTTCCGGGGACTACCCCACCGGGGAGCTGTTTTTT. The gene calls are TRBV9 and TRBJ2-2; 7 bases are a match to TRBD2. The CDR3 is made up of 15 amino acids. Germline values: CDR1 SGDLS, CDR2 YYNGEE. The V segment lost 5 bases and the J segment 4 bases; nucleotides outside the gene matches: 8.

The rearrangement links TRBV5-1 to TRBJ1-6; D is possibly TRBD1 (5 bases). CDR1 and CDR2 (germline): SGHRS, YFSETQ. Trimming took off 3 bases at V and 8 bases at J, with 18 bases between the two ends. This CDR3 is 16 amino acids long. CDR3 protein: CASSSTTVGAYSPLHF. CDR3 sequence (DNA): TGCGCCAGCAGCTCAACCACCGTCGGGGCCTATTCACCCCTCCACTTT.

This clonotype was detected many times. CDR3 nucleotide sequence: TGTGCCAGCAGTACCTCTGGGACAACTAATGAAAAACTGTTTTTT. Translating gives CASSTSGTTNEKLFF. The J gene is TRBJ1-4, the V gene TRBV6-1; D is ambiguous. Trimming took off 5 bases at V and 0 bases at J, with 10 bases between the two ends. The CDR3 covers 15 residues. The germline CDR1 and CDR2 sequences are MNHNS and SASEGT.

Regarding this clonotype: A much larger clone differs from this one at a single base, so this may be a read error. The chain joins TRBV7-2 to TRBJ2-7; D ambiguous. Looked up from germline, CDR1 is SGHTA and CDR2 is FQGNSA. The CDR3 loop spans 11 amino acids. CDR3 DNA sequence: TGTGCCAGCGGCTTAACGGACGAGCAGTACTTC. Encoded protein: CASGLTDEQYF.

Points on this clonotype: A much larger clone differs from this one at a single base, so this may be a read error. CDR3 DNA sequence: TGTGCCAGCAGCCGAGAGGTCGGGCGAGCTTTCTTT. Translation: CASSREVGRAFF. The rearrangement uses TRBV14 and TRBJ1-1, with D uncertain. Germline values: CDR1 SGHDN, CDR2 FVKESK. Trimming removed 4 bases at V and 10 bases at J, with 13 bases between. The CDR3 has 12 residues.

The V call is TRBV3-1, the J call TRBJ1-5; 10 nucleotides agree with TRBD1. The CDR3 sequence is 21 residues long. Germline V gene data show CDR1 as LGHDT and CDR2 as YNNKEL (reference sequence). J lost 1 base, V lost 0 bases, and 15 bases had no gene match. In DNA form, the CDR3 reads TGTGCCAGCAGCCAAGAGGGGGTTCGGACAGGGGGAAAGATGAGCAATCAGCCCCAGCATTTT. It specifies CASSQEGVRTGGKMSNQPQHF.

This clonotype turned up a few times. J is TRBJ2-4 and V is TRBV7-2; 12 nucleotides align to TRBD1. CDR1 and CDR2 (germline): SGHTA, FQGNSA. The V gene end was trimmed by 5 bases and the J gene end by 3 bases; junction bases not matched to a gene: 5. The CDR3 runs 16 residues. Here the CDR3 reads CASSLGQGAGKNIQYF. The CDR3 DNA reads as TGTGCCAGCAGCCTGGGACAGGGGGCGGGCAAAAACATTCAGTACTTC.

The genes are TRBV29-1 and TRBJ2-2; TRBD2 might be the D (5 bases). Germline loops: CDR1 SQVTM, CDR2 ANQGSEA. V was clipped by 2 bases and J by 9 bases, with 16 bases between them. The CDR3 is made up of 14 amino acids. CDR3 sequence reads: CSVELLAGTRELFF. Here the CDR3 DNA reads TGCAGCGTTGAACTATTGGCGGGCACGAGGGAGCTGTTTTTT.

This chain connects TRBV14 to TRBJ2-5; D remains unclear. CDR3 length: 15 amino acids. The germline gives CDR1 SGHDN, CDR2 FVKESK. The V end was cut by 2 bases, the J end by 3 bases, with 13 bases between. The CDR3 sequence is CASSQPLVGKETQYF. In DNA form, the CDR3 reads TGTGCCAGCAGCCAACCCCTTGTGGGAAAAGAGACCCAGTACTTC.

The CDR3 is CASRELGHTGELFF. In DNA form, the CDR3 reads TGTGCCAGCAGGGAACTGGGCCACACCGGGGAGCTGTTTTTT. The rearrangement joins TRBV6-1 to TRBJ2-2; the D is unclear. CDR1 is MNHNS, CDR2 SASEGT, per germline. The germline V and J ends were trimmed by 6 bases and 3 bases, with 11 bases remaining between them. CDR3 size: 14 residues.

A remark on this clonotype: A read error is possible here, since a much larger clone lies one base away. CDR3 bases: TGCAGTGCTAGAGATCAGGACAGCCCTAACTATGGCTACGCCTTC. This sequence encodes CSARDQDSPNYGYAF. J is TRBJ1-2 and V is TRBV20-1; tentatively, D is TRBD1 (6 bases). Germline CDR1 is DFQATT and CDR2 is SNEGSKA (reference sequence). CDR3 size: 15 residues.

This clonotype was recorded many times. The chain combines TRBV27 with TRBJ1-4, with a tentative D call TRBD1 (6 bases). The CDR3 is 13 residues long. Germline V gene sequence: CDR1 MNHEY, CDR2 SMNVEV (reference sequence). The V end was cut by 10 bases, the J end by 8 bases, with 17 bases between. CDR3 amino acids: CATAGEALEKLFF. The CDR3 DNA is TGTGCCACTGCAGGGGAAGCGTTAGAAAAACTGTTTTTT.

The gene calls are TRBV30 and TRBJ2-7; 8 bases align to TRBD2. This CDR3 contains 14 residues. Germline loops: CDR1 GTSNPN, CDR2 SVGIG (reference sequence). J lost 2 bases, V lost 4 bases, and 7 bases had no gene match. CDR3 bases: TGTGCCTGGACCCCCGGGAGGGATCCCTACGAGCAGTACTTC. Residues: CAWTPGRDPYEQYF.

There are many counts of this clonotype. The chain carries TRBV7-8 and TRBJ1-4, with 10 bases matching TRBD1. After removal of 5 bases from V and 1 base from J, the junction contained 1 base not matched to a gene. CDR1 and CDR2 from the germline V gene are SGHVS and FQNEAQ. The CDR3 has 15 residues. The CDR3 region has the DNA TGTGCCAGCAGCGACAGGGGGCGAACTAATGAAAAACTGTTTTTT. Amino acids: CASSDRGRTNEKLFF.

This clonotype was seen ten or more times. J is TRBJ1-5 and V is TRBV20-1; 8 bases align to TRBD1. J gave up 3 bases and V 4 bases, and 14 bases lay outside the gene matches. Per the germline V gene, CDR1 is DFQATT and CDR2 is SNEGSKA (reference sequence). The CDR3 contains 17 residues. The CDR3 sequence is CSANSQGGITVNQPQHF. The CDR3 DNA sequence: TGCAGTGCTAACTCACAGGGGGGAATTACTGTCAATCAGCCCCAGCATTTT.

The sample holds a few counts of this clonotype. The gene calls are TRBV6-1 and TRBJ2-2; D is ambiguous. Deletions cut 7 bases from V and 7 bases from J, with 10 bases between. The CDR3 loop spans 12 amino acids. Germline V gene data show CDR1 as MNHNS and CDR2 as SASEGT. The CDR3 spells CASTPKHGELFF. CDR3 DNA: TGTGCCAGCACACCCAAGCACGGGGAGCTGTTTTTT.

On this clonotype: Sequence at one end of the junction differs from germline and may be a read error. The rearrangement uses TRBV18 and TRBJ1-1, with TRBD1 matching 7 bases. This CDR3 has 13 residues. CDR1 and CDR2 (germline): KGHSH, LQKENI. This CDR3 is CASSLQGLSDAFF. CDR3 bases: TGTGCCAGCTCATTACAGGGGCTCTCTGACGCTTTCTTT.

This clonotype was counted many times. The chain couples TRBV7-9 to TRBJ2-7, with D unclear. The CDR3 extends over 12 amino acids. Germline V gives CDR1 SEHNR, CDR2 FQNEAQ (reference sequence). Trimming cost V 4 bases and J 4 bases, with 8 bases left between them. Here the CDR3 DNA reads TGTGCCAGCAGCTCAAATGTATACGAGCAGTACTTC. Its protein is CASSSNVYEQYF.